A selection of T cell receptor beta chains follows, all from one sample in a study of CD8 T cells in ankylosing spondylitis. TCRdb redid the calling of the 5' RACE reads with MiXCR, one entry per CDR3 protein. The sample lists 150,000 to 200,000 distinct CDR3 sequences, 10% to 15% occurring once. Sequencing was performed on blood, either unsorted or a sorted T cell fraction (not recorded which). The receptor source for this set is a male donor with ankylosing spondylitis or in good health (not recorded which). The CDR3 runs from the conserved cysteine through the conserved F or W. A D gene is named only where the DNA matches it firmly. Some rows have no size entry. The others give once, few or many, or a class for an expanded clone.

d_gene	v_gene	j_gene	abundance	CDR3nt	CDR3aa
TRBD2	TRBV7-9	TRBJ2-6	-	TGTGCCACCCCCGGCCGAGGGAGGGGTAATGGGGCCAACGTCCTGACTTTC	CATPGRGRGNGANVLTF
-	TRBV25-1	TRBJ1-2	-	TGTGCCAGCAGTGAATTCCCTCTGGTGGATGGCTACACCTTC	CASSEFPLVDGYTF
-	TRBV6-5	TRBJ2-7	few	TGTGCCAGCAGTTATGGGTCCGGCGGGTCCTACGAGCAGTACTTC	CASSYGSGGSYEQYF
-	TRBV4-1	TRBJ2-1	many	TGCGCCAGCAGCCAACCTCCTGGGAATGAGCAGTTCTTC	CASSQPPGNEQFF
TRBD1	TRBV7-6	TRBJ2-3	-	TGTGCCAGCAGCTCGGGACAGGGGTTAGATACGCAGTATTTT	CASSSGQGLDTQYF
-	TRBV5-1	TRBJ2-3	many	TGCGCCAGCAGATATTCTCCGGGACCACGGACAGATACGCAGTATTTT	CASRYSPGPRTDTQYF
-	TRBV14	TRBJ2-7	few	TGTGCCAGCAGCCATTCGGCTTATTATGCCTACGAGCAGTACTTC	CASSHSAYYAYEQYF
-	TRBV27	TRBJ2-7	many	TGTGCCAGCAGTCCTTCACCAGACAGGATCTACGAGCAGTACTTC	CASSPSPDRIYEQYF
-	TRBV30	TRBJ1-1	few	TGTGCCTGGACCATGGCGTTGGGAACCCTTGAAGCTTTCTTT	CAWTMALGTLEAFF
TRBD1	TRBV2	TRBJ1-2	-	TGTGCCAGCAGTTTCATCGACAGGGATCCTCTTGGCTACACCTTC	CASSFIDRDPLGYTF
TRBD1	TRBV18	TRBJ1-1	-	TGTGCCAGCTCATCAACCACAGCGGGACAGCCGACGAACACTGAAGCTTTCTTT	CASSSTTAGQPTNTEAFF
-	TRBV5-1	TRBJ2-3	few	TGCGCCAGCAGCTTAAACGAGGCAGGGAGCCCAGATACGCAGTATTTT	CASSLNEAGSPDTQYF
-	TRBV3-1	TRBJ2-7	-	TGTGCCAGCAGCCAAGAGGTTTCCTACGAGCAGTACTTC	CASSQEVSYEQYF
TRBD1	TRBV7-9	TRBJ1-1	many	TGTGCCAGCAGCACTTGGACAGGACGCAGTGAAGCTTTCTTT	CASSTWTGRSEAFF
-	TRBV5-1	TRBJ2-1	-	TGCGCCAGCAGCGCAAATGGCAATGAGCAGTTCTTC	CASSANGNEQFF
TRBD2	TRBV29-1	TRBJ2-1	few	TGCAGCGTGGCCGGGACTAGCGGGAGTAATGAGCAGTTCTTC	CSVAGTSGSNEQFF
-	TRBV29-1	TRBJ2-3	many	TGCAGCGTTGAGTTACCCGACACTCCAAGCACAGATACGCAGTATTTT	CSVELPDTPSTDTQYF
-	TRBV24-1	TRBJ2-3	few	TGTGCCACCAGTGAACGGGGAGATACGCAGTATTTT	CATSERGDTQYF
-	TRBV20-1	TRBJ2-2	once	TGCTGTGCTAGAGGTCCGGTACCTATGGGCACCGGGGAGCTGTTTTTT	CCARGPVPMGTGELFF
TRBD1	TRBV15	TRBJ1-6	few	TGTGCCACCAGCACTAGACAGGGGCTTAATTCACCCCTCCACTTT	CATSTRQGLNSPLHF
-	TRBV9	TRBJ2-5	few	TGTGCCAGCAGCCCCCGACTAGAGGGGGAAGAGACCCAGTACTTC	CASSPRLEGEETQYF
TRBD2	TRBV7-9	TRBJ2-1	-	TGTGCCAGCAGCTTAAGTAGCGGGAGGGAATCGGATGAGCAGTTCTTC	CASSLSSGRESDEQFF
TRBD2	TRBV3-1	TRBJ2-5	-	TGTGCCAGCAGCTTGCTAGCGGGGGTCGCGGGGGAGACCCAGTACTTC	CASSLLAGVAGETQYF
-	TRBV5-1	TRBJ2-2	-	TGCGCCAGCAGCTCCCCGGCCGAGAGGGACACCGGGGAGCTGTTTTTT	CASSSPAERDTGELFF
-	TRBV25-1	TRBJ2-5	few	TGTGCCAGCAGTGAATGGGGAGGTGAAGAGACCCAGTACTTC	CASSEWGGEETQYF
TRBD1	TRBV3-1	TRBJ2-2	many	TGTGCCAGCAGCTTCTCAGGGGGCGAGATCAACACCGGGGAGCTGTTTTTT	CASSFSGGEINTGELFF
-	TRBV20-1	TRBJ2-1	few	TGCAGTGCTAGACTACTAGAATACAATGAGCAGTTCTTC	CSARLLEYNEQFF
TRBD1	TRBV4-2	TRBJ1-2	-	TGTGCCAGCAGCGTCACCGGGACAGGACCACCCGGGTATGGCTATGGCTACACCTTC	CASSVTGTGPPGYGYGYTF
-	TRBV5-1	TRBJ1-1	many	TGCGCCAGCAGCTTGGCCGGGGGGCCGAACACTGAAGCTTTCTTT	CASSLAGGPNTEAFF
TRBD1	TRBV20-1	TRBJ2-7	-	TGCAGTGCCATTGGGCGGGACAGGGGGCATGAGCAGTACTTC	CSAIGRDRGHEQYF
-	TRBV10-1	TRBJ2-7	few	TGCGCCAGCAGTGATCAGGGTCCCTACGAGCAGTACTTC	CASSDQGPYEQYF
TRBD1	TRBV25-1	TRBJ1-2	many	TGTGCCAGCAGTGGGGGGACAGGGATAGACTATGGCTACACCTTC	CASSGGTGIDYGYTF
TRBD2	TRBV19	TRBJ2-1	-	TGTGCCAGCACATACACCGGGACTAACAATGAGCAGTTCTTC	CASTYTGTNNEQFF
-	TRBV4-1	TRBJ1-5	-	TGCGCCAGCAGCCAAGACGGGGGACGCCCCGCGAATCAGCCCCAGCATTTT	CASSQDGGRPANQPQHF
-	TRBV29-1	TRBJ2-5	few	TGCAGCGCCCAGGGGAGAGGGGGGGCCGAAGAGACCCAGTACTTC	CSAQGRGGAEETQYF
-	TRBV5-5	TRBJ1-6	-	TGTGCCAGCAGCTTAGACCCGAGCTCCTATAATTCACCCCTCCACTTT	CASSLDPSSYNSPLHF
TRBD2	TRBV12-3/TRBV12-4	TRBJ2-1	many	TGTGCCAGCAGTTTCCAAGCGGGAGGATCTCAATACAATGAGCAGTTCTTC	CASSFQAGGSQYNEQFF